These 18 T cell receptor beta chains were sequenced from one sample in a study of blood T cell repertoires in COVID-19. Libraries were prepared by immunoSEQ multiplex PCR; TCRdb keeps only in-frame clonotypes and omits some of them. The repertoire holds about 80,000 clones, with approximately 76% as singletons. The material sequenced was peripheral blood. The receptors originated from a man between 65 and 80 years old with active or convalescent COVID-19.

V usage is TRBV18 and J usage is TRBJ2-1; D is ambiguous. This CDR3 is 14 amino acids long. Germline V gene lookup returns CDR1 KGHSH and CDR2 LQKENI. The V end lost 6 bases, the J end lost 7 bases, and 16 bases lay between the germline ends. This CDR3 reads CASSPDRPGNEQFF. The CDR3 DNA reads TGTGCCAGCTCGCCAGACCGCCCCGGGAATGAGCAGTTCTTC.

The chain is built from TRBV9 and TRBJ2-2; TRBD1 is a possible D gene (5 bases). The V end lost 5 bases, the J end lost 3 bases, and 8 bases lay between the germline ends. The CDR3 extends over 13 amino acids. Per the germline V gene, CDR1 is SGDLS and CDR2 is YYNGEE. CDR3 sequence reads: CASRGLDTGELFF. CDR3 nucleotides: TGTGCCAGCAGGGGGCTTGACACCGGGGAGCTGTTTTTT.

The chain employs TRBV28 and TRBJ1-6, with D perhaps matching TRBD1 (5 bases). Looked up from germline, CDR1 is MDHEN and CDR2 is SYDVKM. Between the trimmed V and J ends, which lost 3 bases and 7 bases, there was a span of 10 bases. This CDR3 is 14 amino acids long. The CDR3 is CASSLTVENSPLHF. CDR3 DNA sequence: TGTGCCAGCAGTTTGACAGTTGAGAATTCACCCCTCCACTTT.

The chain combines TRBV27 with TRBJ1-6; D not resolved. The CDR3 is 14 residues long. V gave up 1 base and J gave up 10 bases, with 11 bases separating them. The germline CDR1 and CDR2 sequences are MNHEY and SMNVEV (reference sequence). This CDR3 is CASSLYSGLSPLHF. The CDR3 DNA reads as TGTGCCAGCAGTTTATATTCCGGTTTATCACCCCTCCACTTT.

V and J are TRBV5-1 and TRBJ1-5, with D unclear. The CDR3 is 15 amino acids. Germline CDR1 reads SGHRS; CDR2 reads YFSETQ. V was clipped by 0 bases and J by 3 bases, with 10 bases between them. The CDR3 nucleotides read TGCGCCAGCAGCTTGGTCGGAGGTTCCAATCAGCCCCAGCATTTT. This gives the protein CASSLVGGSNQPQHF.

The CDR3 sequence is CASNPGQGGNEKLFF. The CDR3 DNA is TGTGCCAGTAACCCCGGACAGGGTGGAAATGAAAAACTGTTTTTT. The gene calls are TRBV19 and TRBJ1-4; 8 positions match TRBD1. In germline, CDR1 is LNHDA, CDR2 SQIVND (reference sequence). The CDR3 is 15 amino acids. J gave up 5 bases and V 7 bases, and 9 bases lay outside the gene matches. Variable domain in full (rest from reference TRBV19 and TRBJ1-4): DGGITQSPKYLFRKEGQNVTLSCEQNLNHDAMYWYRQDPGQGLRLIYYSQIVNDFQKGDIAEGYSVSREKKESFPLTVTSAQKNPTAFYLCASNPGQGGNEKLFFGSGTQLSVL.

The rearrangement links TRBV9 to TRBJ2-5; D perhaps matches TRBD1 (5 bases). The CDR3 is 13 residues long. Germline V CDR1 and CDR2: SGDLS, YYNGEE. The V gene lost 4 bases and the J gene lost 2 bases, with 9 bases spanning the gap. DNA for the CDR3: TGTGCCAGCAGCTCCCCAGGGCAAGAGACCCAGTACTTC. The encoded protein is CASSSPGQETQYF.

CDR3 DNA sequence: TGTGCCAGCAGCCCTGGACAGGTCGTCGGAAACACCATATATTTT. Protein product: CASSPGQVVGNTIYF. The J gene is TRBJ1-3, the V gene TRBV28; 7 bases map to TRBD1. Germline V gene data show CDR1 as MDHEN and CDR2 as SYDVKM. Trimming removed 6 bases from V and 4 bases from J; junction bases left unmatched: 9. The length of the CDR3 is 15 residues.

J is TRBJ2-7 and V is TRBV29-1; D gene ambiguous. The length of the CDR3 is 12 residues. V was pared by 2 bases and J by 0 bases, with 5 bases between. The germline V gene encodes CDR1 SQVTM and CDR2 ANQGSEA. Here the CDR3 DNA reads TGCAGCGTTGAACAGCGCTCCTACGAGCAGTACTTC. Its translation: CSVEQRSYEQYF.

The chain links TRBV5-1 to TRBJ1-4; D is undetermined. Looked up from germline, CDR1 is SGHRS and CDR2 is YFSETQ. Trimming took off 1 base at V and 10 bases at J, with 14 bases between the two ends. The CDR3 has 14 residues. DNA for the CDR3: TGCGCCAGCAGCTTGATGGGCGGGTGGGGAAAACTGTTTTTT. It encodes CASSLMGGWGKLFF.

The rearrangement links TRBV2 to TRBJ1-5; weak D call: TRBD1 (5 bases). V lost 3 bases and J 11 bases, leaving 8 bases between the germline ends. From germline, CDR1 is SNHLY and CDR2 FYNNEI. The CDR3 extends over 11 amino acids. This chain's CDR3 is CASSEPGTQHF. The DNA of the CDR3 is TGTGCCAGCAGTGAGCCAGGGACCCAGCATTTT.

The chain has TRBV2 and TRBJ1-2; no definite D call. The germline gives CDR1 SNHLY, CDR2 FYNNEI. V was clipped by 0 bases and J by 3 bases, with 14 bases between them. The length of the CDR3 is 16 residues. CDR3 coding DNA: TGTGCCAGCAGTGAAGCGCAACTCTCTTCCTACTATGGCTACACCTTC. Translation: CASSEAQLSSYYGYTF. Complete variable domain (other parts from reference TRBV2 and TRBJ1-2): EPEVTQTPSHQVTQMGQEVILRCVPISNHLYFYWYRQILGQKVEFLVSFYNNEISEKSEIFDDQFSVERPDGSNFTLKIRSTKLEDSAMYFCASSEAQLSSYYGYTFGSGTRLTVV.

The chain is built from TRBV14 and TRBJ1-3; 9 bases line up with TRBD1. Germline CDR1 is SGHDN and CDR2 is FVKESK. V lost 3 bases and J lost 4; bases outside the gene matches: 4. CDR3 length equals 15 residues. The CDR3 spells CASSQLGQGGNTIYF. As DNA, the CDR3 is TGTGCCAGCAGCCAGTTGGGACAGGGCGGAAACACCATATATTTT.

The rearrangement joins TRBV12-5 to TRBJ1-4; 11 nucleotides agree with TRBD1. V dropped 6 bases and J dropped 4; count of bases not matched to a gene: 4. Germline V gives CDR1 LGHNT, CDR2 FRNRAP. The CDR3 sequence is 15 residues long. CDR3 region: CASGPGQGGNEKLFF. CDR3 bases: TGTGCTAGTGGGCCGGGACAGGGGGGTAATGAAAAACTGTTTTTT.

CDR3 residues: CASSGQGYGDTEAFF. In DNA form, the CDR3 reads TGTGCCAGCAGTGGTCAGGGATACGGTGACACTGAAGCTTTCTTT. V usage is TRBV28 and J usage is TRBJ1-1; D perhaps matches TRBD1 (5 bases). CDR3 size: 15 residues. CDR1 is MDHEN and CDR2 is SYDVKM in the germline V gene. With 5 bases removed from V and 3 bases from J, the gap between germline ends came to 16 bases.

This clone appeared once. CDR3 coding DNA: TGCGCCAGCAGCCAAGATCCTTCAGGGGGTAACGACTATGGCTACACCTTC. Its translation is CASSQDPSGGNDYGYTF. J is TRBJ1-2 and V is TRBV4-1; TRBD1 agrees at 7 bases. This CDR3 comprises 17 residues. Looked up from germline, CDR1 is MGHRA and CDR2 is YSYEKL. Losses at the gene ends were 0 bases for V and 3 bases for J; bases not matched to a gene: 10.

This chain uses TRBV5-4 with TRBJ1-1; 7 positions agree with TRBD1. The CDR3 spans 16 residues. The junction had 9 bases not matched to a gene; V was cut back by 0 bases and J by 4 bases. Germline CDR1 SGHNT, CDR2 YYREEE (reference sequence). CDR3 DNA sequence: TGTGCCAGCAGCTTGGAGGCCCCCACAGGGGCCACTGAAGCTTTCTTT. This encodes CASSLEAPTGATEAFF.

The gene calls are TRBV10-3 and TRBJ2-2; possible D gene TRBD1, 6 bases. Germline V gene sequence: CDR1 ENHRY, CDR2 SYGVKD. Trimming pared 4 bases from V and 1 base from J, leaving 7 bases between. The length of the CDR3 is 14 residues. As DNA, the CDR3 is TGTGCCATCAGTGCGGGACAGAACACCGGGGAGCTGTTTTTT. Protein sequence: CAISAGQNTGELFF.